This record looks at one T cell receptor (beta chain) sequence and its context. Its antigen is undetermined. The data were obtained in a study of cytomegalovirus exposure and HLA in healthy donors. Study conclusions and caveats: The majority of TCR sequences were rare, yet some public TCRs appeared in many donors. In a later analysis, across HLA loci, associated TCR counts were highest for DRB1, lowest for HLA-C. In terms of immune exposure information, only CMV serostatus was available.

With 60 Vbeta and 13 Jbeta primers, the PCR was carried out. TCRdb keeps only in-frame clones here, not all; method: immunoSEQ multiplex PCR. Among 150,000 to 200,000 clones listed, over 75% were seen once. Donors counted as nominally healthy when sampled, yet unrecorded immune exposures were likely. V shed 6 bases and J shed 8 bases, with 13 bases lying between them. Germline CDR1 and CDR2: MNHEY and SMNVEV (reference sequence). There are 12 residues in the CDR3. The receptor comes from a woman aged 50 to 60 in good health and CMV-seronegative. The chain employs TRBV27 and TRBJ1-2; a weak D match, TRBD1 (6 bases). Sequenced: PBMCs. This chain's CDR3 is CASSITGSGYTF. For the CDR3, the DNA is TGTGCCAGCAGCATAACAGGGAGCGGCTACACCTTC.